A selection of T cell receptor beta chains follows, all from one sample in a study of T cells in Graves' hyperthyroidism and ophthalmopathy. TCRdb analysed the multiplex PCR reads with MiXCR anew, one entry per CDR3 protein. The sample yields under 350,000 distinct CDR3 sequences, approximately 13% seen once. Sample: blood. Receptors were obtained from a woman aged 40 to 50 with Graves' hyperthyroidism. The CDR3 runs from the conserved cysteine through the conserved F or W. The D gene is left open where the match is weak. Clone size is given for some rows only: seen once, a few or many times, or a class if the clone is expanded.

DNA: TGTGCCAGTAGTATAACGCGACAGGGGGGCTATGGCTACACCTTC; CDR3: CASSITRQGGYGYTF; J: TRBJ1-2; D: TRBD1; V: TRBV19; size: many
DNA: TGTGCCAGCAGACCAACAGGGCTTAGCAATCAGCCCCAGCATTTT; CDR3: CASRPTGLSNQPQHF; J: TRBJ1-5; D: -; V: TRBV2; size: many
DNA: TGTGCCAGCAGCCAAGGTATTGGCGGCCAGCTGGAGGAGCAGTTCTTC; CDR3: CASSQGIGGQLEEQFF; J: TRBJ2-1; D: -; V: TRBV3-1; size: many
DNA: TGTGCCAGCAGTGACCGCTCCCCCTACACTGAAGCTTTCTTT; CDR3: CASSDRSPYTEAFF; J: TRBJ1-1; D: -; V: TRBV25-1; size: -
DNA: TGTGCCAGCAGCTTGGACAGCGGGAATTCCTACGAGCAGTACTTC; CDR3: CASSLDSGNSYEQYF; J: TRBJ2-7; D: TRBD2; V: TRBV5-6; size: many
DNA: TGTGCCAGTAGGAGGGACAATCAGCCCCAGCATTTT; CDR3: CASRRDNQPQHF; J: TRBJ1-5; D: -; V: TRBV6-1; size: many
DNA: TGTGCCAGCAGTTTAGGCCAGGGGGTGTACAATGAGCAGTTCTTC; CDR3: CASSLGQGVYNEQFF; J: TRBJ2-1; D: TRBD1; V: TRBV12-3/TRBV12-4; size: many
DNA: TGTGCCAGCAGTCTTCAATGGGGGAACACCATATATTTT; CDR3: CASSLQWGNTIYF; J: TRBJ1-3; D: -; V: TRBV2; size: many
DNA: TGCAGTGCCATGAGCGGGAGGGTCTACAATGAGCAGTTCTTC; CDR3: CSAMSGRVYNEQFF; J: TRBJ2-1; D: TRBD2; V: TRBV20-1; size: -
DNA: TGTGCCAGCAGTTATGCTCCGGGACTAGCCCCACATGAGCAGTTCTTC; CDR3: CASSYAPGLAPHEQFF; J: TRBJ2-1; D: TRBD2; V: TRBV6-1; size: many
DNA: TGTGCCACCAGTGACCGTGAAGGGGGCGAGCAGTACTTC; CDR3: CATSDREGGEQYF; J: TRBJ2-7; D: -; V: TRBV24-1; size: -
DNA: TGTGCCAGGGGATCCGGGACAGGGGATTCACCCCTCCACTTT; CDR3: CARGSGTGDSPLHF; J: TRBJ1-6; D: TRBD1; V: TRBV6-2/TRBV6-3; size: -
DNA: TGTGCCAGCAGCCAACAGACAGTAAGAGACCAGTACTTC; CDR3: CASSQQTVRDQYF; J: TRBJ2-5; D: -; V: TRBV3-1; size: many
DNA: TGCGCCAGCAGCCTGGGACAGGACACCGGGGAGCTGTTTTTT; CDR3: CASSLGQDTGELFF; J: TRBJ2-2; D: TRBD1; V: TRBV4-1; size: many
DNA: TGTGCCAGCAGCGTAGAACCTAGCGGGGAGCAGTACTTC; CDR3: CASSVEPSGEQYF; J: TRBJ2-7; D: TRBD2; V: TRBV9; size: -
DNA: TGTGCCACCAGTGATCCGGGACAGGGAGGCACAGATACGCAGTATTTT; CDR3: CATSDPGQGGTDTQYF; J: TRBJ2-3; D: TRBD1; V: TRBV24-1; size: few
DNA: TGCAGCGTTGGGGACAGTAACACTGAAGCTTTCTTT; CDR3: CSVGDSNTEAFF; J: TRBJ1-1; D: TRBD1; V: TRBV29-1; size: few
DNA: TGTGCCAGCAGCTTACAGGGGGCAAAAACTGAAGCTTTCTTT; CDR3: CASSLQGAKTEAFF; J: TRBJ1-1; D: TRBD1; V: TRBV7-9; size: few
DNA: TGTGCCAGCAGTTTTTTGAACAATGAGCAGTTCTTC; CDR3: CASSFLNNEQFF; J: TRBJ2-1; D: -; V: TRBV28; size: few
DNA: TGTGCCAGCAGTATCCAGACAGGGATGAACACTGAAGCTTTCTTT; CDR3: CASSIQTGMNTEAFF; J: TRBJ1-1; D: TRBD1; V: TRBV28; size: many
DNA: TGTGCCAGCTCACCGTCGGGGACTTTGACAGATACGCAGTATTTT; CDR3: CASSPSGTLTDTQYF; J: TRBJ2-3; D: -; V: TRBV18; size: many
DNA: TGTGCCAGCAGTCCGACAGGGTTCTATGGCTACACCTTC; CDR3: CASSPTGFYGYTF; J: TRBJ1-2; D: TRBD1; V: TRBV27; size: many
DNA: TGTGCCAGCAGTTTATTCCTAACAGGGCCAAGGGAGCAGTTCTTC; CDR3: CASSLFLTGPREQFF; J: TRBJ2-1; D: -; V: TRBV27; size: many
DNA: TGTGCCAGCAGCTTAGACGGGCGAAGCTCTGGAAACACCATATATTTT; CDR3: CASSLDGRSSGNTIYF; J: TRBJ1-3; D: -; V: TRBV7-2; size: many
DNA: TGTGCCATCAGTCAGGGACAGGCTCCGAATCAGCCCCAGCATTTT; CDR3: CAISQGQAPNQPQHF; J: TRBJ1-5; D: TRBD1; V: TRBV10-3; size: many
DNA: TGTGCCAGCAACCGACAGGGGGCTCGGAACACTGAAGCTTTCTTT; CDR3: CASNRQGARNTEAFF; J: TRBJ1-1; D: TRBD1; V: TRBV6-1; size: many
DNA: TGCAGTGCTAGAAGACAGAAAACTAACTATGGCTACACCTTC; CDR3: CSARRQKTNYGYTF; J: TRBJ1-2; D: -; V: TRBV20-1; size: many
DNA: TGCGCCAGCAGCTTGAGCGGGGCAAATTCACCCCTCCACTTT; CDR3: CASSLSGANSPLHF; J: TRBJ1-6; D: -; V: TRBV5-1; size: many
DNA: TGCAGCGTCGGGTACTCAGGGACCGACTATGGCTACACCTTC; CDR3: CSVGYSGTDYGYTF; J: TRBJ1-2; D: -; V: TRBV29-1; size: many
DNA: TGTGCCTCTGAAGGGACAGGCCTCTATGGCTACACCTTC; CDR3: CASEGTGLYGYTF; J: TRBJ1-2; D: TRBD1; V: TRBV30; size: many
DNA: TGTGCCAGTAAATCCCCCAGAGGAGGGCCGGGGGTCTATGGCTACACCTTC; CDR3: CASKSPRGGPGVYGYTF; J: TRBJ1-2; D: -; V: TRBV19; size: many
DNA: TGTGCCAGCAGAGCGGGAGGGTGGTCAGATACGCAGTATTTT; CDR3: CASRAGGWSDTQYF; J: TRBJ2-3; D: TRBD2; V: TRBV6-1; size: many
DNA: TGTGCCAGCAGTTACGAGGGAGGGTCGCTCACTGAAGCTTTCTTT; CDR3: CASSYEGGSLTEAFF; J: TRBJ1-1; D: -; V: TRBV6-9; size: few
DNA: TGTGCCAGCAGCTTCTACGCTCGCGGAAACACAGATACGCAGTATTTT; CDR3: CASSFYARGNTDTQYF; J: TRBJ2-3; D: -; V: TRBV7-9; size: -
DNA: TGTGCCAGCAGTTACAGCTGGGCAGGGGACTATGGCTACACCTTC; CDR3: CASSYSWAGDYGYTF; J: TRBJ1-2; D: -; V: TRBV6-2/TRBV6-3; size: many
DNA: TGCAGCACAGGACTAGCGGGAGGATCGGGCCACGAGCGGTACTTC; CDR3: CSTGLAGGSGHERYF; J: TRBJ2-7; D: TRBD2; V: TRBV29-1; size: -
DNA: TGTGCCAGCAGTTTAGAGAGGGGAAACACCATATATTTT; CDR3: CASSLERGNTIYF; J: TRBJ1-3; D: -; V: TRBV12-3/TRBV12-4; size: few
DNA: TGTGCCAGTGCGACGGTGGGTAATTCACCCCTCCACTTT; CDR3: CASATVGNSPLHF; J: TRBJ1-6; D: -; V: TRBV28; size: few
DNA: TGTGCCAGCAGTGACAGAGGCCGCTCCTACGAGCAGTACTTC; CDR3: CASSDRGRSYEQYF; J: TRBJ2-7; D: -; V: TRBV6-1; size: many
DNA: TGTGCCAGCAGTTTATGGCCCCCGGGCAGAGCGGGAGGTTTCTACGAGCAGTACTTC; CDR3: CASSLWPPGRAGGFYEQYF; J: TRBJ2-7; D: TRBD2; V: TRBV27; size: many
DNA: TGTGCCAGCAGTCCACTCCAGGGGGACAAACTGTTTTTT; CDR3: CASSPLQGDKLFF; J: TRBJ1-4; D: TRBD1; V: TRBV12-3/TRBV12-4; size: -
DNA: TGTGCCAGTAGACTAGCGGGAGACGAGACCCAGTACTTC; CDR3: CASRLAGDETQYF; J: TRBJ2-5; D: TRBD2; V: TRBV11-3; size: many
DNA: TGTGCCAGCAGTGAACCTTGGTTGACAGGGGAGGATCAGCCCCAGCATTTT; CDR3: CASSEPWLTGEDQPQHF; J: TRBJ1-5; D: TRBD1; V: TRBV2; size: many
DNA: TGTGCCAGCAGTGGGACTAGCGGGTATTACAATGAGCAGTTCTTC; CDR3: CASSGTSGYYNEQFF; J: TRBJ2-1; D: TRBD2; V: TRBV12-3/TRBV12-4; size: -
DNA: TGCGCCGTTGACAGGGTGTCATCCTACGAGCAGTACTTC; CDR3: CAVDRVSSYEQYF; J: TRBJ2-7; D: TRBD1; V: TRBV29-1; size: many
DNA: TGTGCCAGCAGGACGCTAGCACCTACGCAGTATTTT; CDR3: CASRTLAPTQYF; J: TRBJ2-3; D: -; V: TRBV12-3/TRBV12-4; size: -
DNA: TGTGCCAGCGGGACAGGGCCTTTGGCCCAGTACTTC; CDR3: CASGTGPLAQYF; J: TRBJ2-5; D: TRBD1; V: TRBV12-3/TRBV12-4; size: many
DNA: TGTGCCAGCAGCCCCGCCGGCGGGACTAGCGGCTACAATGAGCAGTTCTTC; CDR3: CASSPAGGTSGYNEQFF; J: TRBJ2-1; D: TRBD2; V: TRBV7-8; size: many
DNA: TGTGCCAGCAGTTTGGGGACATTGGCCTCTGGAAACACCATATATTTT; CDR3: CASSLGTLASGNTIYF; J: TRBJ1-3; D: -; V: TRBV28; size: many
DNA: TGTGCCAGTAGTATCCCCCCTCAACAGGGGGGTAATCAGCCCCAGCATTTT; CDR3: CASSIPPQQGGNQPQHF; J: TRBJ1-5; D: TRBD1; V: TRBV19; size: -
DNA: TGTGCCAGCAGTTTGTCAGGGAGCGCTGAAGCTTTCTTT; CDR3: CASSLSGSAEAFF; J: TRBJ1-1; D: -; V: TRBV28; size: many
DNA: TGTGCCAGCAGTTTGGGGCAGGGGAGCTACGGCACAGATACGCAGTATTTT; CDR3: CASSLGQGSYGTDTQYF; J: TRBJ2-3; D: -; V: TRBV12-3/TRBV12-4; size: many